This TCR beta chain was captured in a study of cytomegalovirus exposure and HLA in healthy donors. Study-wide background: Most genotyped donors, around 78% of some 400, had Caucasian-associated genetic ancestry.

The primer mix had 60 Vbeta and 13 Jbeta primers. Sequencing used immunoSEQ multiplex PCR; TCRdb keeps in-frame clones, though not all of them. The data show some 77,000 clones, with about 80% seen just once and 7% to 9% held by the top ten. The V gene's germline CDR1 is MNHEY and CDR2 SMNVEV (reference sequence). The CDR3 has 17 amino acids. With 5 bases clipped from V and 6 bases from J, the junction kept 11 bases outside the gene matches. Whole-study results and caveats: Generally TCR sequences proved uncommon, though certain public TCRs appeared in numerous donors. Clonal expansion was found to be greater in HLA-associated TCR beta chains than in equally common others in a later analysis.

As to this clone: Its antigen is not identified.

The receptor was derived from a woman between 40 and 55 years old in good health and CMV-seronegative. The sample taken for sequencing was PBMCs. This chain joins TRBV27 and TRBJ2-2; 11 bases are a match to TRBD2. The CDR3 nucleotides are TGTGCCAGCAGTATCTGGACTAGCGGGCCCCTCTCCGGGGAGCTGTTTTTT. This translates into CASSIWTSGPLSGELFF.